The source of this TCR beta chain is a study of blood T cells in healthy people across ages. Donor samples were obtained from healthy Caucasian individuals from Russia, aged 6 to 90. Then a second PCR, running roughly 7 to 11 cycles, was carried out with a sample-barcoded 5' primer and a J-beta primer mix. TCRdb used MiXCR to reprocess the 5' RACE reads, holding one entry per CDR3 protein. The table shows roughly 700,000 distinct CDR3 sequences, with about 25% occurring only once. This CDR3 has 17 residues. The V end lost 1 base, the J end lost 2 bases, and 15 bases lay between the germline ends. From germline, CDR1 is LGHNA and CDR2 YNFKEQ. These data were likewise used in another study, on T cells of mothers and their children. That paper states: A few healthy Caucasian mothers and their six children were the donors. Second-PCR primer M1S introduced sample barcodes and 2-4 random nucleotides. Among related mother-child pairs, overlap was slightly higher than in unrelated pairs, though not significantly.

This TCR came from a boy aged 5-17 years in good health. The sequenced material came from blood. The chain has TRBV4-2 and TRBJ1-5; D is perhaps TRBD1 (6 bases). The CDR3 DNA reads TGTGCCAGCAGCCAAGCGAACAGGGATAGAGGCAATCAGCCCCAGCATTTT. Its translation is CASSQANRDRGNQPQHF.